The 6 T cell receptor beta chains below all came from one sample that was sequenced in a study of T cell repertoires in cytomegalovirus infection. MiXCR was run by TCRdb on the reads, yielding one entry per CDR3 protein. The profile shows some 400,000 distinct CDR3 sequences, roughly 30% of them singletons. Sequenced input: PBMCs. The origin of the receptors is a human donor in good health (CMV status not recorded). Some clones in this sample may be carry-over from other donors' samples.

This clonotype was found a few times. This rearrangement joins TRBV7-2 to TRBJ2-5; tentatively, D is TRBD2 (7 bases). Trimming left V 0 bases short and J 4 bases short, with 12 bases between. From germline, CDR1 is SGHTA and CDR2 FQGNSA. CDR3 size: 15 residues. The CDR3 region has the DNA TGTGCCAGCAGCTTAGCGGGGGGGCCGGCAGAGACCCAGTACTTC. As protein: CASSLAGGPAETQYF.

This clonotype has just a few counts. This chain links TRBV4-1 with TRBJ1-1; the match to TRBD1 covers 7 bases. Germline lookup yields CDR1 MGHRA and CDR2 YSYEKL. The trim removed 0 bases at V and 6 bases at J, leaving 22 bases unmatched. This CDR3 comprises 20 residues. CDR3 sequence: CASSQDCGEGAFGCIPEAFF. The DNA for the CDR3 is TGCGCCAGCAGCCAAGATTGCGGGGAGGGGGCGTTTGGGTGTATCCCTGAAGCTTTCTTT.

Worth noting for this clonotype: A much larger clone differs from this one at a single base, so this may be a read error. V usage is TRBV5-4 and J usage is TRBJ1-4; 9 bases line up with TRBD1. Per germline, CDR1 SGHNT and CDR2 YYREEE (reference sequence). The junction had 2 bases not matched to a gene; V was cut back by 3 bases and J by 5 bases. This CDR3 spans 14 amino acids. Here the CDR3 reads CASSSDRGNEKLFF. The CDR3 DNA reads as TGTGCCAGCAGCTCGGACAGGGGAAATGAAAAACTGTTTTTT.

This clonotype is a singleton in its sample. V gene TRBV6-2 or TRBV6-3 combines with J gene TRBJ2-7; the D gene could be TRBD1 or TRBD2 (5 bases each). Trimming removed 2 bases at V and 0 bases at J, with 14 bases between. From germline, CDR1 is MNHEY and CDR2 SVGEGT. The CDR3 spans 16 residues. CDR3: CASSYAGIQGSYEQYF. For the CDR3, the DNA is TGTGCCAGCAGTTACGCCGGGATCCAGGGCTCCTACGAGCAGTACTTC.

The table lists this clonotype with many counts. The junction and the germline gene differ at one end; a read error may be behind it. The chain is built from TRBV7-7 and TRBJ2-5; D possibly corresponds to TRBD2 (5 bases). Per the germline V gene, CDR1 is SSHAT and CDR2 is FNYEAQ (reference sequence). CDR3 length equals 13 residues. The CDR3 DNA is TGTGCTAGCAGCTTAGCGCTGGGGAAGACCCAGTACTTC. Its translation is CASSLALGKTQYF. The entire variable domain, with the rest obtained from reference TRBV7-7 and TRBJ2-5, is as follows: GAGVSQSPRYKVTKRGQDVTLRCDPISSHATLYWYQQALGQGPEFLTYFNYEAQPDKSGLPSDRFSAERPEGSISTLTIQRTEQRDSAMYRCASSLALGKTQYFGPGTRLLVL.

The gene calls are TRBV7-9 and TRBJ2-5; D gene unclear. Germline lookup yields CDR1 SEHNR and CDR2 FQNEAQ (reference sequence). The CDR3 has 14 residues. Between the trimmed V and J ends, which lost 4 bases and 5 bases, there was a span of 14 bases. The CDR3 region is CASSSDMGRETQYF. For the CDR3, the DNA is TGTGCCAGCAGCTCTGACATGGGCCGGGAGACCCAGTACTTC. The whole variable domain, remainder taken from reference TRBV7-9 and TRBJ2-5, is DTGVSQNPRHKITKRGQNVTFRCDPISEHNRLYWYRQTLGQGPEFLTYFQNEAQLEKSRLLSDRFSAERPKGSFSTLEIQRTEQGDSAMYLCASSSDMGRETQYFGPGTRLLVL.